A selection of T cell receptor beta chains follows, all from one sample in a study of T cell responses to AZD1222 COVID-19 vaccine. Sequenced by immunoSEQ multiplex PCR; TCRdb stores in-frame clones only, minus some. Among about 56,000 clones listed, approximately 86% were seen once. Sequenced material: peripheral blood, taken 28 days after the second AZD1222 dose. The source of these receptors is an adult who received the AZD1222 COVID-19 vaccine. Both conserved end residues are part of each CDR3. Each record gives: V gene, D gene, clone size, CDR3 length, J gene, CDR3 protein, CDR3 DNA. D genes are given only for firm matches. Clone size is stated in some rows and not others, as once, few, many or a class when expanded.

TRBV28	.	.	13	TRBJ1-5	CASSIMTVRPQHF	TGTGCCAGCAGTATTATGACCGTACGTCCCCAGCATTTT
TRBV6-5	TRBD1	.	16	TRBJ1-2	CASSYASGTGPYGYTF	TGTGCCAGCAGTTACGCTTCCGGGACAGGACCCTATGGCTACACCTTC
TRBV15	.	.	14	TRBJ1-1	CATSRDGRSFEAFF	TGTGCCACCAGCAGAGATGGGCGGTCCTTTGAAGCTTTCTTT
TRBV6-2/TRBV6-3	TRBD1	.	15	TRBJ1-1	CASNPGGAGGVGAFF	TGTGCCAGCAACCCCGGCGGGGCAGGGGGCGTTGGCGCTTTCTTT
TRBV19	TRBD1	few	16	TRBJ2-4	CASSRTGSVAKNIQYF	TGTGCCAGTAGCCGGACAGGGAGTGTGGCCAAAAACATTCAGTACTTC
TRBV5-1	TRBD2	.	16	TRBJ2-3	CASSLESGGGTDTQYF	TGCGCCAGCAGCTTGGAGTCGGGAGGGGGCACAGATACGCAGTATTTT
TRBV28	.	.	14	TRBJ1-5	CASRDTGAHQPQHF	TGTGCCAGCAGAGACACGGGGGCTCATCAGCCCCAGCATTTT
TRBV7-8	TRBD2	.	16	TRBJ2-1	CASLYNVAGGRNEQFF	TGTGCCAGCCTCTATAACGTAGCGGGGGGGCGGAATGAGCAGTTCTTC
TRBV7-9	.	.	17	TRBJ1-6	CASSLGTGSSYNSPLHF	TGTGCCAGCAGCTTAGGGACGGGCAGCTCCTATAATTCACCCCTCCACTTT
TRBV19	.	.	15	TRBJ2-3	CASSMSGGGTDTQYF	TGTGCCAGTAGCATGTCAGGCGGAGGCACAGATACGCAGTATTTT
TRBV19	.	.	12	TRBJ2-5	CASSFGANTQYF	TGTGCCAGTAGCTTCGGGGCGAACACCCAGTACTTC
TRBV2	TRBD1	.	13	TRBJ2-7	CASMMTGQLEQYF	TGTGCCAGCATGATGACAGGGCAGCTCGAGCAGTACTTC
TRBV4-1	.	.	14	TRBJ2-1	CASSQMGRGNEQFF	TGCGCCAGCAGCCAAATGGGGCGTGGGAATGAGCAGTTCTTC
TRBV10-3	TRBD1	.	14	TRBJ1-1	CAIRSGRGETEAFF	TGTGCCATCAGGAGCGGCAGGGGGGAGACTGAAGCTTTCTTT
TRBV29-1	TRBD1	once	13	TRBJ1-1	CSTTRRGQGEAFF	TGCAGCACTACCCGAAGGGGGCAGGGTGAAGCTTTCTTT
TRBV19	.	.	12	TRBJ1-6	CASSPSGWALHF	TGTGCCAGTAGTCCCAGTGGATGGGCCCTCCACTTT
TRBV28	.	.	13	TRBJ1-1	CASRVPGRGEAFF	TGTGCCAGCAGGGTCCCGGGACGTGGCGAAGCTTTCTTT
TRBV19	.	.	13	TRBJ2-5	CASSINIQETQYF	TGTGCCAGTAGTATTAACATCCAAGAGACCCAGTACTTC
TRBV3-1/TRBV3-2	.	.	16	TRBJ1-2	CASSQGPRDLNYGYTF	TGTGCCAGCAGCCAAGGCCCCCGGGACTTAAACTATGGCTACACCTTC
TRBV24-1	TRBD1	.	12	TRBJ1-2	CATRQGLYGYTF	TGTGCCACCCGACAGGGGCTCTATGGCTACACCTTC
TRBV28	TRBD2	.	14	TRBJ2-3	CASAEGGGANTQYF	TGTGCCAGCGCAGAGGGCGGGGGGGCAAATACGCAGTATTTT
TRBV5-6	.	.	13	TRBJ1-1	CASSFVGVTEAFF	TGTGCCAGCAGCTTTGTAGGGGTCACTGAAGCTTTCTTT
TRBV6-2/TRBV6-3	.	.	14	TRBJ1-2	CASSYFGANYGYTF	TGTGCCAGCAGTTACTTTGGGGCAAACTATGGCTACACCTTC
TRBV10-3	.	once	16	TRBJ2-3	CAISESTRGRTDTQYF	TGTGCCATCAGTGAGTCGACACGGGGGCGCACAGATACGCAGTATTTT
TRBV10-2	.	once	15	TRBJ1-2	CASRDILGRLYGYTF	TGCGCCAGCAGGGACATTCTCGGCAGGCTCTATGGCTACACCTTC
TRBV28	TRBD1	.	15	TRBJ2-5	CASSADRGGQETQYF	TGTGCCAGCAGTGCCGACAGGGGGGGACAAGAGACCCAGTACTTC
TRBV30	.	.	12	TRBJ2-7	CAWSKQGNEQYF	TGTGCCTGGAGTAAACAGGGTAACGAGCAGTACTTC
TRBV18	TRBD2	.	16	TRBJ2-7	CASSPSGTSVTYEQYF	TGTGCCAGCTCACCGTCCGGGACTAGCGTGACCTACGAGCAGTACTTC
TRBV5-1	.	once	16	TRBJ1-5	CASSPTGGNSNQPQHF	TGCGCCAGCAGTCCCACAGGAGGGAATAGCAATCAGCCCCAGCATTTT
TRBV5-1	.	.	18	TRBJ2-6	CASSLAKGRLSGANVLTF	TGCGCCAGCAGCTTGGCCAAGGGCAGACTCTCTGGGGCCAACGTCCTGACTTTC
TRBV4-2	.	.	14	TRBJ1-2	CASSQGAGEAGYTF	TGTGCCAGCAGCCAAGGGGCGGGGGAGGCTGGCTACACCTTC
TRBV5-1	.	.	15	TRBJ1-4	CASSTGSYGREKLFF	TGCGCCAGCAGCACGGGGTCCTATGGAAGAGAAAAACTGTTTTTT
TRBV27	.	.	14	TRBJ2-5	CASSPQPGWETQYF	TGTGCCAGCAGTCCCCAACCCGGTTGGGAGACCCAGTACTTC
TRBV28	.	.	11	TRBJ1-1	CASDKGTEAFF	TGTGCCAGCGACAAGGGCACTGAAGCTTTCTTT
TRBV7-2	TRBD2	.	16	TRBJ2-1	CASSLGLAGAYNEQFF	TGTGCCAGCAGCTTGGGACTAGCGGGAGCCTACAATGAGCAGTTCTTC
TRBV5-1	.	.	13	TRBJ1-2	CASHNGAGLSYTF	TGCGCCAGCCATAACGGGGCAGGGCTTAGCTACACCTTC
TRBV7-8	TRBD1	.	15	TRBJ1-1	CASSLPGQGGTEAFF	TGTGCCAGCAGCTTACCCGGACAGGGCGGCACTGAAGCTTTCTTT
TRBV5-1	TRBD1	.	15	TRBJ1-3	CASSTGTVSGNTIYF	TGCGCCAGCAGCACGGGGACAGTGTCTGGAAACACCATATATTTT
TRBV4-1	.	once	15	TRBJ2-2	CASSLGTQNTGELFF	TGCGCCAGCAGCCTCGGGACACAGAACACCGGGGAGCTGTTTTTT
TRBV27	TRBD1	.	15	TRBJ2-7	CASSLRTGWTYEQYF	TGTGCCAGCAGTTTACGGACAGGCTGGACCTACGAGCAGTACTTC
TRBV10-3	TRBD1	.	14	TRBJ1-2	CATSGQGKNYGYTF	TGTGCCACCTCTGGACAGGGAAAAAACTATGGCTACACCTTC